This T cell receptor (beta chain) was captured in a study of T cell repertoires in ileal Crohn's disease. Time point reported: neoterminal ileum biopsy at postoperative endoscopy, about 6 months after surgery. Assay used: immunoSEQ multiplex PCR; TCRdb lists only in-frame clones, some missing. The sample yields more than 15,000 clones, approximately 70% seen once. The CDR3 consists of 16 residues. Germline V gene data show CDR1 as MNHEY and CDR2 as SMNVEV (reference sequence). Trimming took 7 bases from V and 5 from J; bases not matched to a gene: 13. What was sequenced was ileal tissue. The source of this sequence is an adult with Crohn's disease. The genes are TRBV27 and TRBJ2-5, with 10 nucleotides matching TRBD1. DNA for the CDR3: TGTGCCAGCAAAGAAAGACAGGGGGCGGGCTTCGAGACCCAGTACTTC. It translates to CASKERQGAGFETQYF.